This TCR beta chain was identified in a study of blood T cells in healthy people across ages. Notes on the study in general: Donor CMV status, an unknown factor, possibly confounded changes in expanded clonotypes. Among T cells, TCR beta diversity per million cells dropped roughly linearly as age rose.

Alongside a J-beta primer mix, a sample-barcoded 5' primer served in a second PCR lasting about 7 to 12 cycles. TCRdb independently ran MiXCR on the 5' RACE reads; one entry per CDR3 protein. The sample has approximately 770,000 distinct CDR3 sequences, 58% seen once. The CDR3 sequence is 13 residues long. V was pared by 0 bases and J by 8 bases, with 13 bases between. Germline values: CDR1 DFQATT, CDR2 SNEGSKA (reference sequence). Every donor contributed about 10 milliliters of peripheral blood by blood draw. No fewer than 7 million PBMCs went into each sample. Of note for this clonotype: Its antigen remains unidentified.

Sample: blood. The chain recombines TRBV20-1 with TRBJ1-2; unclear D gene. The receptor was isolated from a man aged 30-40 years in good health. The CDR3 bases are TGCAGTGCTAGAGATGGTTCGGTTACGGGCTACACCTTC. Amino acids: CSARDGSVTGYTF.